A selection of T cell receptor beta chains follows, all from one sample in a study of response to subunit inactivated influenza vaccine. TCRdb redid the calling of the RT-PCR reads with MiXCR, one entry per CDR3 protein. This sample carries around 250,000 distinct CDR3 sequences, 9% to 15% of them seen once, and the ten largest clones take over 6.5%. This specimen consisted of non-naive T cells sorted from PBMCs, obtained 14 to 15 days before vaccination. The receptors come from a man in his forties or fifties who received an inactivated influenza vaccine. Each CDR3 is given with its conserved first and last residue. A D gene is named only where the DNA matches it firmly. Expanded clones are given a class, and other clones once, few, many or no size at all.

v_gene,abundance,j_gene,len,d_gene,CDR3nt,CDR3aa
TRBV20-1,NA,TRBJ2-3,14,NA,TGCAGTGCTCAAAGTTTCGCGGAACGGAATACGCAGTATTTT,CSAQSFAERNTQYF
TRBV27,few,TRBJ2-7,16,TRBD1,TGTGCCAGCAGTGGGACTCGCGGGACAGGGTCCTACGAGCAGTACTTC,CASSGTRGTGSYEQYF
TRBV7-2,many,TRBJ1-1,14,TRBD1,TGTGCCAGCAGCTTCGGGGACAGGGGCACTGAAGCTTTCTTT,CASSFGDRGTEAFF
TRBV6-1,NA,TRBJ2-1,13,NA,TGTGCCAGCAGTGACAGGGTGATCAATGAGCAGTTCTTC,CASSDRVINEQFF
TRBV20-1,NA,TRBJ1-6,15,NA,TGCAGTGCTAGTTCCAGAGAGCAGTATAATTCACCCCTCCACTTT,CSASSREQYNSPLHF
TRBV6-5,NA,TRBJ2-7,14,TRBD2,TGTGCCAGCAGTTTTTCTAGCGGGAGTCACGAGCAGTACTTC,CASSFSSGSHEQYF
TRBV5-1,NA,TRBJ2-1,11,NA,TGCGCCAGCAGCTCCCAGATTGAGCAGTTCTTC,CASSSQIEQFF
TRBV4-2,NA,TRBJ2-3,12,NA,TGTGCCAGCAGCCCCGGGCCAGATACGCAGTATTTT,CASSPGPDTQYF
TRBV10-2,few,TRBJ1-5,13,TRBD1,TGCGCCAGCACCCCAGGGGGTCAACAGCCCCAGCATTTT,CASTPGGQQPQHF
TRBV7-3,many,TRBJ2-1,18,TRBD2,TGTGCCAGCAGCTTAAGGGCGGGAGGGGGTCTCTCCTACAATGAGCAGTTCTTC,CASSLRAGGGLSYNEQFF
TRBV20-1,few,TRBJ2-2,14,TRBD2,TGCAGTGCTAGACAGCGGGGGAACACCGGGGAGCTGTTTTTT,CSARQRGNTGELFF
TRBV20-1,NA,TRBJ2-3,15,NA,TGCAGTGCTAGCCCTCCGGGGAGAAACACAGATACGCAGTATTTT,CSASPPGRNTDTQYF
TRBV16,NA,TRBJ1-6,15,NA,TGTGCCAGCAGCCTCCGGGGGGAGGCTAATTCACCCCTCCACTTT,CASSLRGEANSPLHF
TRBV20-1,NA,TRBJ2-1,16,TRBD2,TGCAGTGCTAGCTCTGTACTAGCGGGGGTTTACAATGAGCAGTTCTTC,CSASSVLAGVYNEQFF
TRBV11-3,NA,TRBJ2-1,15,NA,TGTGCCAGCAGCTTAGAGGGTCAGCTGGGCAATGAGCAGTTCTTC,CASSLEGQLGNEQFF
TRBV6-2/TRBV6-3,NA,TRBJ1-2,14,NA,TGTGCCAGCAGTTACTTCGACAGTTCCTATGGCTACACCTTC,CASSYFDSSYGYTF
TRBV10-3,many,TRBJ2-1,11,TRBD2,TGTGCCAGCGGGGGGTACAATGAGCAGTTCTTC,CASGGYNEQFF
TRBV2,few,TRBJ2-2,13,TRBD1,TGTGCCAGCCGGGACAGGAACACCGGGGAGCTGTTTTTT,CASRDRNTGELFF
TRBV7-9,few,TRBJ1-6,15,NA,TGTGCCAGCAGCTTAAACAGGGTCGGTGATTCACCCCTCCACTTT,CASSLNRVGDSPLHF
TRBV6-2/TRBV6-3,few,TRBJ2-7,18,TRBD1,TGTGCCAGCAGTTACTTCAGATTTAACCGGGACAGGACCTACGAGCAGTACTTC,CASSYFRFNRDRTYEQYF
TRBV10-3,NA,TRBJ2-3,14,NA,TGTGCCATCAGTGAGTCTATGGGCACAGATACGCAGTATTTT,CAISESMGTDTQYF
TRBV6-2/TRBV6-3,many,TRBJ2-1,15,TRBD1,TGTGCCAGCACACCGGGACAGGGGGCTTACAATGAGCAGTTCTTC,CASTPGQGAYNEQFF
TRBV6-6,NA,TRBJ2-7,13,TRBD1,TGTGCCAGCAGTAACAGGGGGGCCTACGAGCAGTACTTC,CASSNRGAYEQYF
TRBV2,NA,TRBJ2-7,12,NA,TGTGCCAGCAGTGGGCAGGGCAACGAGCAGTACTTC,CASSGQGNEQYF
TRBV20-1,few,TRBJ2-5,16,NA,TGCAGTGCTAGTTTACTGGCGGGGAAACCTCAAGAGACCCAGTACTTC,CSASLLAGKPQETQYF
TRBV29-1,few,TRBJ2-3,14,TRBD2,TGCAGCGCCGCGGGGCGGGAGGGCAGGGATACGCAGTATTTT,CSAAGREGRDTQYF
TRBV6-2/TRBV6-3,few,TRBJ1-2,15,NA,TGTGCCAGCAGTTACTCCGGACGGGGCGGCCATGGCTACACCTTC,CASSYSGRGGHGYTF